This TCR beta chain was identified in a study of memory CD8 T cells in hepatitis C reinfection. Time point denoted: late/post reinfection, 12 to 24 weeks after detection. The sorted cells went straight to TCR sequencing with no prior in vitro expansion. The V gene lost 0 bases and the J gene lost 3 bases, with 18 bases spanning the gap. Germline V gene lookup returns CDR1 MGHRA and CDR2 YSYEKL. This CDR3 spans 17 amino acids. Profiled with immunoSEQ multiplex PCR; TCRdb holds only in-frame clones, not every one. This sample has some 50,000 clones, with 80% to 90% found just once. This chain connects TRBV4-1 to TRBJ2-7; a possible D gene is TRBD2 (5 bases). Sequencing was done on a sample of naive CD8+ T cells sorted from blood. The receptor was derived from a man aged 18 to 30 with hepatitis C virus infection. The CDR3 bases are TGCGCCAGCAGCCAAGAGTATGGTGCGGGCTCGAACTACGAGCAGTACTTC. This encodes CASSQEYGAGSNYEQYF.